Listed below are T cell receptor beta chains from one sample, sequenced in a study of response to subunit inactivated influenza vaccine. TCRdb reanalysed the RT-PCR reads using MiXCR and keeps one entry per CDR3 protein. Of 300,000 to 350,000 distinct CDR3 sequences detected, just over 20% appear once; the ten largest clones hold roughly 10%. The source was PBMCs from blood, collected 21 months after vaccination. All receptors come from a man aged 50 to 75 who received an inactivated influenza vaccine. CDR3s include the opening cysteine and the closing phenylalanine or tryptophan. Each record gives: D gene, V gene, clone size, J gene, CDR3 DNA, CDR3 protein. D genes are given only for firm matches. Only part of the rows carry a size: once, few, many, or a class if the clone is expanded.

>-|TRBV4-3|-|TRBJ1-4
TGCGCCAGCAGCCAAGTTAGGGAAAAACTGTTTTTT
CASSQVREKLFF
>-|TRBV24-1|-|TRBJ2-7
TGTGCCACCAGTGATTCCGGGACGCTCTCCTACGAGCAGTACTTC
CATSDSGTLSYEQYF
>-|TRBV4-1|-|TRBJ2-4
TGCGCCAGCAGCGAGGGACTCCGGCTTGGAGCCAAAAACATTCAGTACTTC
CASSEGLRLGAKNIQYF
>-|TRBV5-1|many|TRBJ2-4
TGCGCCAGCAGCTTGGACAAGCCCGACATTCAGTACTTC
CASSLDKPDIQYF
>-|TRBV6-1|-|TRBJ1-4
TGTGCCAGCATGAACCGGGGAGAAAAACTGTTTTTT
CASMNRGEKLFF
>-|TRBV6-1|few|TRBJ2-7
TGTGCCAGCAGCTTTGACAGAGACCCATCCTACGAGCAGTACTTC
CASSFDRDPSYEQYF
>-|TRBV19|-|TRBJ1-1
TGTGCCAGTAGTATGGGGAAGGTGAACACTGAAGCTTTCTTT
CASSMGKVNTEAFF
>TRBD1|TRBV5-1|many|TRBJ1-2
TGCGCCAGCAGCTTGGCGACAGGGAACTATGGCTACACCTTC
CASSLATGNYGYTF
>-|TRBV14|-|TRBJ1-2
TGTGCCAGCAGCCAACGAACTTATGGCTACACCTTC
CASSQRTYGYTF
>-|TRBV12-3/TRBV12-4|many|TRBJ1-2
TGTGCCAGCAGTTCGGGGACGAGTGGCTACACCTTC
CASSSGTSGYTF
>TRBD2|TRBV5-6|-|TRBJ2-1
TGTGCCAGCAGCTTGGGACTAGCGTACAATGAGCAGTTCTTC
CASSLGLAYNEQFF
>-|TRBV6-5|few|TRBJ2-7
TGTGCCAGCAGTTACTCGACCGGACTAACTTCGTACGAGCAGTACTTC
CASSYSTGLTSYEQYF
>-|TRBV6-2/TRBV6-3|-|TRBJ2-7
TGTGCCAGCACCTCCTTAGGTTACGAGCAGTACTTC
CASTSLGYEQYF
>TRBD1|TRBV12-3/TRBV12-4|-|TRBJ1-4
TGTGCCAGCAGCCTCGGACAGGGAGATGGAAAACTGTTTTTT
CASSLGQGDGKLFF
>TRBD2|TRBV4-3|-|TRBJ2-3
TGCGCCAGCAGCCAAGCGACTAGCGGGAGGTGGACTGGCACAGATACGCAGTATTTT
CASSQATSGRWTGTDTQYF
>-|TRBV2|-|TRBJ1-4
TGTGCCAGTAACCCTCAAGGCCAAAAACTGTTTTTT
CASNPQGQKLFF
>TRBD1|TRBV5-5|few|TRBJ1-5
TGTGCCAGCAGCTTGGTTAGGGGGCGCGATCAGCCCCAGCATTTT
CASSLVRGRDQPQHF